The entry that follows covers one TCR beta chain sequence. The entry originates in a study of monozygotic twins with inflammatory bowel disease. The CDR3 spans 15 residues. Germline V CDR1 and CDR2: LGHNA, YSLEER. TCRdb reworked the 5' RACE reads into one entry per CDR3 protein, no DNA. The table lists about 380,000 distinct CDR3 sequences, with 2.5% to 3% in the top ten. The sequenced material came from blood. The chain recombines TRBV4-3 with TRBJ1-6; TCRdb's assignment of TRBD1 cannot be checked, as there is no DNA. The TCR comes from a human donor with ulcerative colitis or Crohn's disease, or a healthy co-twin of an affected twin (not recorded which). The CDR3 loop reads CASSQDQGDGSPLHF.